What follows describes a single T cell receptor beta chain. What it binds is not known. This record belongs to a study of T-cell memory formation after mild COVID-19. cDNA libraries for TCR alpha and TCR beta, carrying sample barcodes and UMIs, came from 5'RACE with constant-segment primers. TCRdb called the 5' RACE reads again in MiXCR, with one record for every CDR3 protein. Of some 350,000 distinct CDR3 sequences listed, 10% to 15% are singletons. Overall study results and limits: Among CD4+ contracting clones, most were CM and EM, and CD8+ ones EMRA. Clones that shrank (day 15 to 85) were balanced CD4/CD8, whereas later expanders leaned CD4+.

The V gene's germline CDR1 is SGDLS and CDR2 YYNGEE. The CDR3 consists of 16 residues. Trimming removed 0 bases from V and 5 bases from J, with 17 bases in between. The source is a man younger than 35 who had mild COVID-19 (a few samples of this study predate the infection). Cell type and time point are not known. Input material: PBMCs or a T cell subset sorted from them (not recorded which). The chain combines TRBV9 with TRBJ1-1, with D hard to call. The CDR3 loop reads CASSVGIMAGSTEAFF. DNA for the CDR3: TGTGCCAGCAGCGTAGGGATCATGGCCGGGAGTACTGAAGCTTTCTTT. The complete variable domain, with remaining parts taken from reference TRBV9 and TRBJ1-1, reads DSGVTQTPKHLITATGQRVTLRCSPRSGDLSVYWYQQSLDQGLQFLIQYYNGEERAKGNILERFSAQQFPDLHSELNLSSLELGDSALYFCASSVGIMAGSTEAFFGQGTRLTVV.